Below are 24 T cell receptor beta chains sequenced from a single sample in a study of blood T cell repertoires in COVID-19. Clones were sequenced by immunoSEQ multiplex PCR, and TCRdb holds only the in-frame ones, with some missing. There are more than 300,000 clones in the sample; around four fifths occur only once, and approximately 5% lies in the top ten. Sequencing was carried out using PBMCs or T cells enriched from blood (not recorded which). These receptor sequences come from a woman between 50 and 59 years old who had recovered from COVID-19.

The CDR3: CASSTLGQGASEKLFF. In DNA, the CDR3 is TGCGCCAGCAGCACACTGGGACAGGGGGCATCAGAAAAACTGTTTTTT. The rearrangement joins TRBV5-1 to TRBJ1-4, with 12 bases matching TRBD1. There are 16 residues in the CDR3. The V and J ends lost 4 bases and 8 bases, in that order; junction bases with no gene match: 9. Germline-derived CDR1 and CDR2 are SGHRS and YFSETQ. Full variable domain (rest looked up from reference TRBV5-1 and TRBJ1-4): KAGVTQTPRYLIKTRGQQVTLSCSPISGHRSVSWYQQTPGQGLQFLFEYFSETQRNKGNFPGRFSGRQFSNSRSEMNVSTLELGDSALYLCASSTLGQGASEKLFFGSGTQLSVL.

The V and J genes are TRBV15 and TRBJ2-5, with TRBD1 as a possible D gene (6 bases). V lost 2 bases and J lost 5, with 15 bases in between. The CDR3 sequence is 15 residues long. Germline CDR1 and CDR2: LNHNV and YYDKDF (reference sequence). The CDR3 DNA reads as TGTGCCACCAGCAGAACAGGGAATTCGGGTGAGACCCAGTACTTC. Protein sequence: CATSRTGNSGETQYF.

V and J are TRBV30 and TRBJ1-2; D is unclear. Trimming shortened V by 0 bases and J by 5 bases, and 16 bases separated the two germline ends. Germline CDR1 and CDR2: GTSNPN and SVGIG (reference sequence). The CDR3 runs 15 residues. CDR3: CAWSVGVGQAYGYTF. The CDR3 nucleotides are TGTGCCTGGAGTGTCGGGGTGGGCCAGGCGTATGGCTACACCTTC.

The J gene is TRBJ1-1, the V gene TRBV18; the D gene is possibly TRBD1 (6 bases). CDR3 size: 15 residues. V lost 3 bases and J lost 6, with 17 bases in between. Germline assignment: CDR1 KGHSH and CDR2 LQKENI. The CDR3 sequence is CASSPTRGASPEAFF. The CDR3 DNA sequence: TGTGCCAGCTCACCCACCCGGGGGGCGTCCCCTGAAGCTTTCTTT.

V and J are TRBV6-2 or TRBV6-3 and TRBJ1-2; 7 nucleotides match TRBD1. Per the germline V gene, CDR1 is MNHEY and CDR2 is SVGEGT. The CDR3 covers 17 residues. V lost 5 bases and J lost 4; bases outside the gene matches: 16. CDR3 nucleotide sequence: TGTGCCAGCAGTAATAACATTCTGACAGGGATGAGCTATGGCTACACCTTC. This codes for CASSNNILTGMSYGYTF.

The chain uses TRBV5-4 and TRBJ2-5; the D gene is possibly TRBD2 (7 bases). The CDR3 has 19 amino acids. With 4 bases removed from V and 1 base from J, the gap between germline ends came to 26 bases. Per the germline V gene, CDR1 is SGHNT and CDR2 is YYREEE (reference sequence). CDR3 nucleotide sequence: TGTGCCAGCAGCAAGTCGCGCGGGGGCTACCGGATAGGCCAAGAGACCCAGTACTTC. Amino acids: CASSKSRGGYRIGQETQYF.

This clone was found once. The V call is TRBV2, the J call TRBJ2-5, with 7 positions matching TRBD2. Germline CDR1 reads SNHLY; CDR2 reads FYNNEI. There are 15 residues in the CDR3. V was clipped by 2 bases and J by 5 bases; unmatched bases: 8. In DNA form, the CDR3 reads TGTGCCAGCAGTGAATATCGGGGGGTTGGGGAGACCCAGTACTTC. It is translated as CASSEYRGVGETQYF.

The chain couples TRBV3-1 (or the pseudogene TRBV3-2) to TRBJ2-6; D possibly corresponds to TRBD1 (6 bases). V dropped 3 bases and J dropped 4 bases, with 13 bases sitting between them. Germline CDR1 is LGHDT and CDR2 is YNNKEL (reference sequence). The CDR3 has 16 residues. The CDR3 DNA follows: TGTGCCAGCAGCCAGTCAACCGGGACAGGGGCCAACGTCCTGACTTTC. Translating it yields CASSQSTGTGANVLTF.

This clone appeared a few times. V is TRBV19 and J is TRBJ1-3; D is ambiguous. This CDR3 contains 15 residues. Trimming removed 3 bases at V and 3 bases at J, with 12 bases between. Per the germline V gene, CDR1 is LNHDA and CDR2 is SQIVND (reference sequence). CDR3 nucleotides: TGTGCCAGTAGTATCTCCGCGGGTTTTGGAAACACCATATATTTT. This encodes CASSISAGFGNTIYF.

The chain links TRBV5-1 to TRBJ2-3; 8 bases align to TRBD2. V was clipped by 3 bases and J by 5 bases; unmatched bases: 5. The CDR3 has 14 amino acids. Germline V lookup: CDR1 SGHRS, CDR2 YFSETQ. The CDR3 DNA reads as TGCGCCAGCAGCTCCGGGACTAGGGGAGATACGCAGTATTTT. Residues: CASSSGTRGDTQYF.

The J gene is TRBJ1-1, the V gene TRBV29-1, with 7 bases identical to TRBD1. Losses at the gene ends were 5 bases for V and 1 base for J; bases not matched to a gene: 4. Germline lookup yields CDR1 SQVTM and CDR2 ANQGSEA. The CDR3 is 13 amino acids. The CDR3 region is CSVYGQANTEAFF. DNA for the CDR3: TGCAGCGTTTACGGACAGGCGAACACTGAAGCTTTCTTT.

The chain combines TRBV4-1 with TRBJ2-7; 7 nucleotides align to TRBD2. Germline lookup yields CDR1 MGHRA and CDR2 YSYEKL. This CDR3 spans 15 amino acids. The V gene end was trimmed by 4 bases and the J gene end by 1 base; junction bases not matched to a gene: 7. CDR3 amino acids: CASSRAGGGSYEQYF. Here the CDR3 DNA reads TGCGCCAGCAGCCGCGCCGGCGGGGGTTCCTACGAGCAGTACTTC.

As to this clone: The same CDR3 can be traced to other DNA sequences in this sample. CDR3 nucleotide sequence: TGTGCCAGCAGCTTAGCCCCCACTCTCGGGGTCGCTTCGCCCCTCCACTTT. Translated, it gives CASSLAPTLGVASPLHF. This sequence joins TRBV7-8 and TRBJ1-6; D gene uncertain. V dropped 0 bases and J dropped 13 bases, with 22 bases sitting between them. Germline V CDR1 and CDR2: SGHVS, FQNEAQ. The CDR3 runs 17 residues.

This clone was recorded only once. This sequence joins TRBV9 and TRBJ2-3; 12 nucleotides match TRBD2. V shed 3 bases and J 5 bases; nucleotides not matched to a gene: 7. This CDR3 contains 16 residues. CDR1 is SGDLS, CDR2 YYNGEE, per germline. This CDR3 reads CASSGRLAGAIDTQYF. The CDR3 DNA reads as TGTGCCAGCAGCGGTAGACTAGCGGGAGCCATAGATACGCAGTATTTT.

The gene calls are TRBV7-3 and TRBJ2-1, with 7 bases lining up with TRBD2. Trimming cost V 5 bases and J 7 bases; bases outside gene matches: 14. The CDR3 extends over 16 amino acids. Per the germline V gene, CDR1 is SGHTA and CDR2 is FQGTGA. This CDR3 reads CASSRPPGPGGNEQFF. CDR3 DNA sequence: TGTGCCAGCAGCCGACCCCCAGGCCCCGGGGGGAATGAGCAGTTCTTC.

J is TRBJ1-1 and V is TRBV7-2; D gene unclear. Germline CDR1 SGHTA, CDR2 FQGNSA. The length of the CDR3 is 15 residues. Trimming removed 8 bases from V and 0 bases from J, with 16 bases in between. CDR3 amino acids: CASGPARAMNTEAFF. CDR3 sequence (DNA): TGTGCCAGCGGGCCCGCCCGCGCTATGAACACTGAAGCTTTCTTT. Full variable domain (remainder filled in from reference TRBV7-2 and TRBJ1-1): GAGVSQSPSNKVTEKGKDVELRCDPISGHTALYWYRQSLGQGLEFLIYFQGNSAPDKSGLPSDRFSAERTGGSVSTLTIQRTQQEDSAVYLCASGPARAMNTEAFFGQGTRLTVV.

This clone was seen more than once but under ten times. The genes are TRBV7-2 and TRBJ2-5; a possible D gene is TRBD2 (6 bases). V was clipped by 4 bases and J by 4 bases, with 16 bases between them. This CDR3 spans 15 amino acids. Per the germline V gene, CDR1 is SGHTA and CDR2 is FQGNSA. CDR3 DNA: TGTGCCAGCAGCTCCTCTGGGGGGAGTGGAGAGACCCAGTACTTC. Amino acid sequence: CASSSSGGSGETQYF.

The chain carries TRBV5-4 and TRBJ2-7; 10 nucleotides agree with TRBD1. J gave up 5 bases and V 4 bases, and 6 bases lay outside the gene matches. The germline V gene has CDR1 SGHNT and CDR2 YYREEE (reference sequence). CDR3 size: 14 residues. Here the CDR3 reads CASSPGQGWNEQYF. Written as DNA, the CDR3 is TGTGCCAGCAGCCCGGGACAGGGGTGGAACGAGCAGTACTTC.

This rearrangement joins TRBV5-4 to TRBJ2-3, with a tentative D call TRBD2 (5 bases). In germline, CDR1 is SGHNT, CDR2 YYREEE (reference sequence). The V end lost 4 bases, the J end lost 0 bases, and 12 bases lay between the germline ends. The CDR3 runs 15 residues. The CDR3 DNA sequence: TGTGCCAGCAGCGATACAAGAGGGAGCACAGATACGCAGTATTTT. Translating it yields CASSDTRGSTDTQYF. The whole variable domain, filled in from reference TRBV5-4 and TRBJ2-3, reads ETGVTQSPTHLIKTRGQQVTLRCSSQSGHNTVSWYQQALGQGPQFIFQYYREEENGRGNFPPRFSGLQFPNYSSELNVNALELDDSALYLCASSDTRGSTDTQYFGPGTRLTVL.

This clone has ten or more counts. The rearrangement joins TRBV27 to TRBJ2-2; 10 nucleotides line up with TRBD2. After removal of 5 bases from V and 2 bases from J, the junction contained 11 bases not matched to a gene. The CDR3 is 18 residues long. Germline values: CDR1 MNHEY, CDR2 SMNVEV (reference sequence). The CDR3 here is CASSMRLAGVSNTGELFF. In nucleotides, the CDR3 is TGTGCCAGCAGTATGAGGCTAGCGGGAGTCTCCAACACCGGGGAGCTGTTTTTT.

The chain joins TRBV7-2 to TRBJ1-4; 9 bases are a match to TRBD1. This CDR3 spans 16 amino acids. Germline loops: CDR1 SGHTA, CDR2 FQGNSA. V lost 5 bases to trimming and J lost 5 bases; unmatched junction nucleotides: 9. The CDR3 DNA follows: TGTGCCAGCAGCGTTACCCCGGGGACAGGGAATGAAAAACTGTTTTTT. As protein: CASSVTPGTGNEKLFF. Filled out from reference TRBV7-2 and TRBJ1-4, the complete variable domain reads GAGVSQSPSNKVTEKGKDVELRCDPISGHTALYWYRQSLGQGLEFLIYFQGNSAPDKSGLPSDRFSAERTGGSVSTLTIQRTQQEDSAVYLCASSVTPGTGNEKLFFGSGTQLSVL.

The rearrangement links TRBV7-8 to TRBJ1-2; TRBD1 matches at 10 bases. V lost 5 bases, J lost 1 base, and 7 bases stayed unmatched. CDR3 size: 16 residues. CDR1 and CDR2 from the germline V gene are SGHVS and FQNEAQ. CDR3 sequence reads: CASSETGGAGNYGYTF. In DNA, the CDR3 is TGTGCCAGCAGCGAGACAGGGGGCGCGGGTAACTATGGCTACACCTTC.

This clone has a handful of counts. The J gene is TRBJ1-1, the V gene TRBV5-4; tentatively, D is TRBD1 (5 bases). This CDR3 region has 16 residues. V was pared by 0 bases and J by 3 bases, with 15 bases between. Germline-derived CDR1 and CDR2 are SGHNT and YYREEE (reference sequence). CDR3 nucleotides: TGTGCCAGCAGCTTGGGGGGCGTCCCCAGACACACTGAAGCTTTCTTT. This gives the protein CASSLGGVPRHTEAFF. The variable domain in full, completed from reference TRBV5-4 and TRBJ1-1, reads ETGVTQSPTHLIKTRGQQVTLRCSSQSGHNTVSWYQQALGQGPQFIFQYYREEENGRGNFPPRFSGLQFPNYSSELNVNALELDDSALYLCASSLGGVPRHTEAFFGQGTRLTVV.

This clone was found a few times. This chain uses TRBV10-3 with TRBJ1-1; 7 positions match TRBD1. Per the germline V gene, CDR1 is ENHRY and CDR2 is SYGVKD. V trimming: 6 bases; J trimming: 0 bases; junction bases outside the gene matches: 7. This CDR3 has 15 residues. CDR3 protein: CAISPSDRMNTEAFF. Here the CDR3 DNA reads TGTGCCATCAGCCCTTCGGACAGGATGAACACTGAAGCTTTCTTT.